In this sample, the clone carrying this TCR beta chain turned up many times. The antigen remains undetermined. The sorted Tregs were CD4+CD25+CD127-/low cells. Study-wide findings and caveats: Tumor memory CD4+ T cell TCR gene usage clustered with blood and lymph node memory CD4+ cells and lymph node naive CD4+ cells. Whole repertoires were not studied in the larger cohort, only one V-J beta rearrangement.

Full-length variable regions came from constant-region reverse primers plus semi-nested Nested Universal Primer A PCR. Using its own MiXCR run on the 5' RACE reads, TCRdb lists one record per CDR3 protein. Here the sample spans fewer than 50,000 distinct CDR3 sequences, 20% to 25% being singletons. Trimming took 0 bases from V and 9 from J, leaving 6 bases between them. In germline, CDR1 is SGHTA, CDR2 FQGNSA. This CDR3 spans 12 amino acids. The sequenced sample was Tregs sorted from a lymph node. This rearrangement joins TRBV7-2 to TRBJ2-1; D is unresolved. The TCR was taken from a female donor with breast cancer. The CDR3 region has the DNA TGTGCCAGCAGCTTAGCCGTCGGTGAGCAGTTCTTC. Translating it yields CASSLAVGEQFF.